This passage covers 26 T cell receptor beta chains from one sample sequenced in a study of response to subunit inactivated influenza vaccine. Each CDR3 protein gets one entry after TCRdb re-called the RT-PCR reads with MiXCR. This sample has 550,000 to 600,000 distinct CDR3 sequences; over 9.5% occur once, and the top ten carry 10% to 13%. The sample here was PBMCs from blood, taken on the day of vaccination. These receptors were taken from a man between 50 and 59 years old who received an inactivated influenza vaccine.

The CDR3 DNA is TGCAGCGCTTTCGCAGCCGGCGAGCAGTACTTC. This sequence encodes CSAFAAGEQYF. This chain links TRBV29-1 with TRBJ2-7; D call uncertain. The CDR3 sequence is 11 residues long. CDR1 SQVTM and CDR2 ANQGSEA come from the germline V gene. V was pared by 7 bases and J by 6 bases, with 13 bases between.

CDR3 nucleotides: TGTGCCACCAGTGTGGGGGGAGGCTATGAGCAGTTCTTC. This encodes CATSVGGGYEQFF. V and J are TRBV24-1 and TRBJ2-1; a weak D match, TRBD2 (6 bases). The CDR3 runs to 13 residues. V lost 5 bases to trimming and J lost 8 bases, with 12 bases between them. Looked up from germline, CDR1 is KGHDR and CDR2 is SFDVKD.

The V call is TRBV12-3 or TRBV12-4, the J call TRBJ2-7; D call uncertain. CDR3 length: 15 amino acids. V shed 6 bases and J shed 2 bases, with 17 bases lying between them. The CDR3 DNA sequence: TGTGCCAGCAGCCCGGGTCCCCCTATCCCCTACGAGCAGTACTTC. Its protein is CASSPGPPIPYEQYF.

Points on this clonotype: It may be a read error: a sequence one base away is much more abundant. This chain links TRBV28 with TRBJ2-3; a weak D match, TRBD1 (5 bases). Germline CDR1 MDHEN, CDR2 SYDVKM. The CDR3 has 13 amino acids. The CDR3 nucleotides are TGTACCAGCACTAACCCAGGGCCGCACACGCAGTATTTT. Its translation: CTSTNPGPHTQYF.

This clonotype has only a few counts. The chain employs TRBV10-3 and TRBJ2-7; 7 bases line up with TRBD1. This CDR3 comprises 15 residues. V lost 0 bases, J lost 4 bases, and 6 bases stayed unmatched. Germline CDR1 is ENHRY and CDR2 is SYGVKD. The CDR3 DNA reads as TGTGCCATCAGTGAGTCGAACAGGGGCGGTTACGAGCAGTACTTC. As protein: CAISESNRGGYEQYF.

This clonotype was found a few times. The CDR3 loop is CSAKRAYNEQFF. In nucleotides, the CDR3 is TGCAGTGCTAAAAGGGCCTACAATGAGCAGTTCTTC. The gene calls are TRBV20-1 and TRBJ2-1, with D unresolved. CDR3 length equals 12 residues. Germline V gene data show CDR1 as DFQATT and CDR2 as SNEGSKA (reference sequence). Trimming left V 4 bases short and J 2 bases short, with 6 bases between.

V is TRBV24-1 and J is TRBJ1-5, with D unresolved. This CDR3 has 15 residues. Germline values: CDR1 KGHDR, CDR2 SFDVKD. Trimming took 6 bases from V and 6 from J, leaving 17 bases between them. The CDR3 reads CATSPTGGGIQPQHF. CDR3 nucleotides: TGTGCCACCAGTCCAACGGGTGGAGGGATTCAGCCCCAGCATTTT.

The chain joins TRBV14 to TRBJ2-1; 8 nucleotides match TRBD1. Germline trimming cut 1 base from V and 6 bases from J; bases unmatched to any gene: 5. Germline assignment: CDR1 SGHDN and CDR2 FVKESK. CDR3 size: 15 residues. The CDR3: CASSQGDRGGNEQFF. In DNA form, the CDR3 reads TGTGCCAGCAGCCAAGGAGACAGGGGAGGCAATGAGCAGTTCTTC.

In its sample, this clonotype was seen a few times. J is TRBJ2-1 and V is TRBV7-8; weak D call: TRBD1 (5 bases). Germline assignment: CDR1 SGHVS and CDR2 FQNEAQ. V was clipped by 7 bases and J by 8 bases, with 15 bases between them. CDR3 length: 13 amino acids. The CDR3 DNA reads as TGTGCCAGCACTCCTCCAGGGTTTGATGAGCAGTTCTTC. It codes for CASTPPGFDEQFF.

The chain recombines TRBV20-1 with TRBJ2-1, with TRBD2 identical over 9 bases. CDR1 DFQATT and CDR2 SNEGSKA come from the germline V gene (reference sequence). The J segment lost 1 base and the V segment lost 3 bases, leaving 13 bases of the junction unmatched. The CDR3 runs 18 residues. CDR3 in DNA: TGCAGTGCTAGTCGCTCGGCTAGCGGGATGATTTCCTACAATGAGCAGTTCTTC. Translated: CSASRSASGMISYNEQFF.

The V gene is TRBV19, the J gene TRBJ1-5; D remains ambiguous. The CDR3 sequence is 12 residues long. Deletions cut 3 bases from V and 4 bases from J, with 4 bases between. Germline V lookup: CDR1 LNHDA, CDR2 SQIVND (reference sequence). In nucleotides, the CDR3 is TGTGCCAGTAGTATTCAAAATCAGCCCCAGCATTTT. It yields the protein CASSIQNQPQHF.

This sequence joins TRBV29-1 and TRBJ2-7; TRBD1 aligns across 8 bases. V shed 7 bases and J 5 bases; nucleotides not matched to a gene: 7. Germline CDR1 is SQVTM and CDR2 is ANQGSEA. The CDR3 consists of 12 residues. CDR3 sequence reads: CSARQGADEQYF. The CDR3 DNA is TGCAGCGCGCGGCAGGGGGCCGACGAGCAGTACTTC.

The chain has TRBV20-1 and TRBJ2-1, with 10 bases lining up with TRBD1. The CDR3 consists of 14 residues. Germline V gene data show CDR1 as DFQATT and CDR2 as SNEGSKA (reference sequence). V lost 6 bases and J lost 7; bases outside the gene matches: 9. Here the CDR3 reads CSASVGTGVNEQFF. In DNA form, the CDR3 reads TGCAGTGCCAGCGTCGGGACAGGGGTTAATGAGCAGTTCTTC.

This clonotype was observed a handful of times. The V call is TRBV7-2, the J call TRBJ2-3; 10 nucleotides agree with TRBD2. Trimming at V came to 7 bases and at J to 1 base, leaving 2 bases not matched to a gene. Germline lookup yields CDR1 SGHTA and CDR2 FQGNSA. There are 14 residues in the CDR3. This CDR3 reads CASKSGRGTDTQYF. The CDR3 region has the DNA TGTGCCAGCAAGAGCGGGAGGGGCACAGATACGCAGTATTTT.

The rearrangement links TRBV7-2 to TRBJ2-7, with D possibly matching TRBD2 (6 bases). This CDR3 contains 17 residues. Trimming stripped 6 bases from V and 2 bases from J, with 23 bases between. CDR1 SGHTA and CDR2 FQGNSA come from the germline V gene. CDR3 amino acids: CASRYRATGTSTYEQYF. DNA of the CDR3: TGTGCCAGCAGGTACCGAGCGACCGGGACTTCTACCTACGAGCAGTACTTC.

CDR3 coding DNA: TGTGCCAGCAGCTTCGGGACAGCGAACACCGGGGAGCTGTTTTTT. Protein product: CASSFGTANTGELFF. V usage is TRBV5-6 and J usage is TRBJ2-2; 7 nucleotides align to TRBD1. The junction had 1 base not matched to a gene; V was cut back by 2 bases and J by 0 bases. Germline V gene lookup returns CDR1 SGHDT and CDR2 YYEEEE. The CDR3 is 15 residues long.

This clonotype was observed a few times. V usage is TRBV15 and J usage is TRBJ2-6; 8 positions match TRBD1. The trim removed 6 bases at V and 0 bases at J, leaving 13 bases unmatched. CDR1 is LNHNV and CDR2 is YYDKDF in the germline V gene (reference sequence). The CDR3 is made up of 19 amino acids. The chain's CDR3 is CATSEWGQVPLSGANVLTF. CDR3 nucleotide sequence: TGTGCCACCAGTGAATGGGGACAGGTGCCCCTCTCTGGGGCCAACGTCCTGACTTTC.

This clonotype was seen a few times. The chain has TRBV7-6 and TRBJ2-3; D uncertain. The CDR3 is 12 amino acids. CDR1 is SGHVS and CDR2 is FNYEAQ in the germline V gene. Trimming stripped 6 bases from V and 9 bases from J, with 13 bases between. This CDR3 is CASSSDSSTQYF. The CDR3 DNA reads TGTGCCAGCAGTTCAGACTCTTCCACGCAGTATTTT.

The CDR3 spells CASSYDRGSTDTQYF. In nucleotides, the CDR3 is TGTGCCAGCAGTTACGACAGGGGTAGCACAGATACGCAGTATTTT. The chain carries TRBV6-5 and TRBJ2-3; 8 bases map to TRBD1. J lost 0 bases, V lost 2 bases, and 1 base had no gene match. The CDR3 spans 15 residues. CDR1 is MNHEY and CDR2 is SVGAGI in the germline V gene.

This clonotype was detected a few times. The rearrangement links TRBV19 to TRBJ1-5, with no clear D. CDR1 is LNHDA and CDR2 is SQIVND in the germline V gene (reference sequence). Trimming left V 1 base short and J 0 bases short, with 7 bases between. The CDR3 length is 15 residues. DNA for the CDR3: TGTGCCAGTAGTATAGTTTGGATTAGCAATCAGCCCCAGCATTTT. Protein sequence: CASSIVWISNQPQHF.

The CDR3 spells CSARGRDRVAEAFF. The CDR3 coding sequence is TGCAGTGCTAGAGGCCGGGACAGGGTGGCTGAAGCTTTCTTT. J is TRBJ1-1 and V is TRBV20-1, with TRBD1 matching 9 bases. This CDR3 has 14 residues. V gave up 1 base and J gave up 6 bases; unmatched junction bases: 6. CDR1 is DFQATT and CDR2 is SNEGSKA in the germline V gene (reference sequence).

In regard to this clonotype: An end of the junction does not agree with germline; a read error may underlie this. This rearrangement joins TRBV20-1 to TRBJ2-1, with a possible D match to TRBD2 (6 bases). In germline, CDR1 is DFQATT, CDR2 SNEGSKA (reference sequence). The CDR3 consists of 16 residues. CDR3 loop: CSARGVDGGAYNEQFF. CDR3 sequence (DNA): TGCAGTGCCAGAGGTGTCGACGGAGGGGCCTACAATGAGCAGTTCTTC.

This clonotype was seen at least ten times. This chain joins TRBV7-8 and TRBJ1-1, with D tentatively TRBD1 (5 bases). The CDR3 has 14 amino acids. CDR1 is SGHVS, CDR2 FQNEAQ, per germline. Deletions cut 5 bases from V and 1 base from J, with 11 bases between. The CDR3 loop reads CASSPRDRNTEAFF. The CDR3 DNA reads as TGTGCCAGCAGCCCCCGAGACAGGAACACTGAAGCTTTCTTT.

The chain has TRBV19 and TRBJ2-3; 10 nucleotides agree with TRBD1. The CDR3 spans 17 residues. Trimming took 4 bases from V and 4 from J; bases not matched to a gene: 11. Germline V gene lookup returns CDR1 LNHDA and CDR2 SQIVND (reference sequence). This chain's CDR3 is CASSRRQGAIKADTQYF. The DNA for the CDR3 is TGTGCCAGTAGTAGGAGACAGGGGGCAATTAAGGCAGATACGCAGTATTTT.

In DNA form, the CDR3 reads TGTGCCTGGAACCATGGGGGGCCCTACAATGAGCAGTTCTTC. Amino acids: CAWNHGGPYNEQFF. The gene calls are TRBV30 and TRBJ2-1; possibly TRBD1 or TRBD2 for D (6 bases each). The CDR3 length is 14 residues. Between the trimmed V and J ends, which lost 4 bases and 2 bases, there was a span of 12 bases. CDR1 GTSNPN and CDR2 SVGIG come from the germline V gene (reference sequence).

This sequence joins TRBV6-5 and TRBJ2-3; a weak D match, TRBD2 (5 bases). CDR3 size: 17 residues. The germline gives CDR1 MNHEY, CDR2 SVGAGI. Trimming stripped 0 bases from V and 1 base from J, with 14 bases between. The CDR3 DNA reads as TGTGCCAGCAGTTACTCGCCCGGGGTTTCGGGCACAGATACGCAGTATTTT. It codes for CASSYSPGVSGTDTQYF.